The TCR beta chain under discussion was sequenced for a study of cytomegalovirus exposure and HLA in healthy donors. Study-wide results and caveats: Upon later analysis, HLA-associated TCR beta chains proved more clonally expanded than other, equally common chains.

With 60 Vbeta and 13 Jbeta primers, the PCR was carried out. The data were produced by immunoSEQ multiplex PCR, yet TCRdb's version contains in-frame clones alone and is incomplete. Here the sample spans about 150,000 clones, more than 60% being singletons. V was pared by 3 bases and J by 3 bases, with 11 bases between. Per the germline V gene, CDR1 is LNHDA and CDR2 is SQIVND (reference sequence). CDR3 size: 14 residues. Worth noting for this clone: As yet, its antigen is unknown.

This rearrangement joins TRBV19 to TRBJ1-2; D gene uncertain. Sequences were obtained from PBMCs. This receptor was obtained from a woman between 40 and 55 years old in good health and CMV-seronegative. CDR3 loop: CASSMGQRDYGYTF. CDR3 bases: TGTGCCAGTAGTATGGGCCAGCGGGACTATGGCTACACCTTC.